Included here is one T cell receptor (beta chain) sequence, with context. This CDR3 is also generated by other DNA sequences in the sample. The V and J ends lost 3 bases and 7 bases respectively, with 16 bases between them. Germline V CDR1 and CDR2: LNHNV, YYDKDF (reference sequence). CDR3 length: 16 residues. The sample comes from a study of cytomegalovirus exposure and HLA in healthy donors. PCR primers comprised 60 Vbeta and 13 Jbeta primers. TCRdb's table, derived via immunoSEQ multiplex PCR, lists solely in-frame clones and lacks some. Of around 150,000 clones listed, around 82% are singletons. This TCR derives from a man in his forties or fifties in good health and CMV-seropositive. The sample was PBMCs. This chain uses TRBV15 with TRBJ1-6; the D is unclear. This CDR3 is CATSRSGSATNSPLHF. The DNA of the CDR3 is TGTGCCACCAGCAGGTCCGGGTCAGCTACCAATTCACCCCTCCACTTT.